The 5 T cell receptor beta chains presented below share a single source sample, sequenced in a study of cytomegalovirus exposure and HLA in healthy donors. The PCR was carried out with 60 Vbeta primers and 13 Jbeta primers. Sequencing used immunoSEQ multiplex PCR; TCRdb keeps in-frame clones, though not all of them. The sample shows around 150,000 clones, around four fifths of them seen only once. Material for sequencing was PBMCs. These receptors came from a female donor in good health and CMV-seronegative.

The chain employs TRBV30 and TRBJ1-2, with TRBD1 as a possible D gene (6 bases). Trimming cost V 3 bases and J 5 bases, with 13 bases left between them. Germline V gene lookup returns CDR1 GTSNPN and CDR2 SVGIG (reference sequence). The CDR3 has 13 residues. The CDR3 coding sequence is TGTGCCTGGAGGGATGGACAGCTATATGGCTACACCTTC. As protein: CAWRDGQLYGYTF. The full variable domain, with the rest looked up from reference TRBV30 and TRBJ1-2, is SQTIHQWPATLVQPVGSPLSLECTVEGTSNPNLYWYRQAAGRGLQLLFYSVGIGQISSEVPQNLSASRPQDRQFILSSKKLLLSDSGFYLCAWRDGQLYGYTFGSGTRLTVV.

This clone was observed a handful of times. The chain couples TRBV9 to TRBJ2-3; 11 nucleotides agree with TRBD2. Germline lookup yields CDR1 SGDLS and CDR2 YYNGEE. The V and J ends lost 3 bases and 3 bases, in that order; junction bases with no gene match: 15. CDR3 length equals 19 residues. CDR3 sequence (DNA): TGTGCCAGCAGCGACAATGGACTAGCGGGTATGAAGGGTACAGATACGCAGTATTTT. Protein sequence: CASSDNGLAGMKGTDTQYF. Complete variable domain (other parts from reference TRBV9 and TRBJ2-3): DSGVTQTPKHLITATGQRVTLRCSPRSGDLSVYWYQQSLDQGLQFLIQYYNGEERAKGNILERFSAQQFPDLHSELNLSSLELGDSALYFCASSDNGLAGMKGTDTQYFGPGTRLTVL.

The chain joins TRBV5-1 to TRBJ2-5; 12 bases are a match to TRBD2. Germline-derived CDR1 and CDR2 are SGHRS and YFSETQ. The junction had 6 bases not matched to a gene; V was cut back by 2 bases and J by 4 bases. There are 16 residues in the CDR3. The CDR3 reads CASSFPPSGGGETQYF. In DNA, the CDR3 is TGCGCCAGCAGCTTTCCGCCTAGCGGGGGGGGAGAGACCCAGTACTTC.

J is TRBJ1-2 and V is TRBV2, with 7 bases that match TRBD1. The J segment lost 7 bases and the V segment lost 7 bases, leaving 12 bases of the junction unmatched. Germline V lookup: CDR1 SNHLY, CDR2 FYNNEI. There are 14 residues in the CDR3. CDR3 in amino acids: CASTSQGQGGGYTF. CDR3 sequence (DNA): TGTGCCAGCACTTCCCAGGGGCAGGGGGGTGGCTACACCTTC.

The chain uses TRBV5-5 and TRBJ1-2; weak D call: TRBD1 (6 bases). The CDR3 length is 13 residues. Germline V gene sequence: CDR1 SGHKS, CDR2 YYEKEE (reference sequence). V lost 4 bases to trimming and J lost 10 bases, with 17 bases between them. The CDR3 sequence: CASSIGQTDFYTF. As DNA, the CDR3 is TGTGCCAGCAGCATCGGACAGACCGACTTCTACACCTTC. The variable domain in full, with the rest retrieved from reference TRBV5-5 and TRBJ1-2, is DAGVTQSPTHLIKTRGQQVTLRCSPISGHKSVSWYQQVLGQGPQFIFQYYEKEERGRGNFPDRFSARQFPNYSSELNVNALLLGDSALYLCASSIGQTDFYTFGSGTRLTVV.